Listed below are T cell receptor beta chains from one sample, sequenced in a study of early T cells in non-severe SARS-CoV-2 infection. TCRdb reprocessed the 5' RACE reads via MiXCR and lists one record per CDR3 protein. The table lists about 61,000 distinct CDR3 sequences, more than 10% of them singletons. The material sequenced was whole blood. These receptors were taken from an adult who was a healthcare worker with PCR-confirmed SARS-CoV-2 infection or an uninfected control (not recorded which). The CDR3 runs from the conserved cysteine through the conserved F or W. A D gene is named only where the DNA matches it firmly. Clone size is stated in some rows and not others, as once, few, many or a class when expanded.

TGTGCCAGCAGAAATTCCCCGGGACAGGGGGCTTTGGAGCAGTTCTTC CASRNSPGQGALEQFF TRBJ2-1 TRBD1 TRBV6-6 16 .
TGTGCCAGCTCACCTCCAGCAACTAATGAAAAACTGTTTTTT CASSPPATNEKLFF TRBJ1-4 . TRBV18 14 many
TGTGCCAGCAGCCTGGAACCTAGCGGGGGTAGTGAGCAGTTCTTC CASSLEPSGGSEQFF TRBJ2-1 TRBD2 TRBV9 15 many
TGTGCCATCAGTGCGGACAGGGACGGTGAGCAGTTCTTC CAISADRDGEQFF TRBJ2-1 TRBD1 TRBV10-3 13 many
TGCAGCGTTGAAGCAGGGACCCAGTACTTC CSVEAGTQYF TRBJ2-5 . TRBV29-1 10 .
TGTGCCAGCAGAAGGGACATGACTGAAGCTTTCTTT CASRRDMTEAFF TRBJ1-1 . TRBV7-9 12 .
TGCGCCAGCAGCCAGGGGGCCTGGAATTCACCCCTCCACTTT CASSQGAWNSPLHF TRBJ1-6 . TRBV4-3 14 few
TGCGCCAGCAGCCAAGCAAAAATTGGCCGCACTGAAGCTTTCTTT CASSQAKIGRTEAFF TRBJ1-1 . TRBV4-3 15 once
TGTGCCAGCAGCCAAGGAGCGGGGGGGCGCAAAATCCAGTTCTTC CASSQGAGGRKIQFF TRBJ2-1 TRBD2 TRBV14 15 many
TGTGCCAGCACCCGACTAGCGGGTCCCTACAATGAGCAGTTCTTC CASTRLAGPYNEQFF TRBJ2-1 TRBD2 TRBV2 15 .
TGTGCCAGCAGTTCCCCGGGTAGCGGGGGCACCTTCTACGAGCAGTACTTC CASSSPGSGGTFYEQYF TRBJ2-7 TRBD2 TRBV6-2/TRBV6-3 17 many
TGTGCCAGTAGTATTGGTGTGGGGCCGGGTGGCTACACCTTC CASSIGVGPGGYTF TRBJ1-2 . TRBV19 14 many
TGTGCCAGCACGAAGGCGGGTTCGAGCTCTGGGGCCAACGTCCTGACTTTC CASTKAGSSSGANVLTF TRBJ2-6 . TRBV12-3/TRBV12-4 17 many
TGCAGTGCTAGAGATGTAGTAGCGGGTACCTACGAGCAGTACTTC CSARDVVAGTYEQYF TRBJ2-7 TRBD2 TRBV20-1 15 few
TGCAGTGCCAAATATCGACCCTCCGACTCAGAGACCCAGTACTTC CSAKYRPSDSETQYF TRBJ2-5 . TRBV20-1 15 .
TGCAGTGCCAGACCCGGGACAGGTTTCCACGAGCAGTACTTC CSARPGTGFHEQYF TRBJ2-7 TRBD1 TRBV20-1 14 few
TGTGCCAGCAGCTTAGAGCGGTCAGGGCCGTTCTTC CASSLERSGPFF TRBJ2-1 . TRBV7-9 12 many
TGTGCCAGCAGTGTTAGTAATCAGCCCCAGCATTTT CASSVSNQPQHF TRBJ1-5 . TRBV12-3/TRBV12-4 12 few
TGCAGTGCTAGGGGCGACCGGGGCCCCACAGATACGCAGTATTTT CSARGDRGPTDTQYF TRBJ2-3 . TRBV20-1 15 many
TGCAGTGCTAGGGGCCGACAGTACGAGCAGTACTTC CSARGRQYEQYF TRBJ2-7 . TRBV20-1 12 few
TGCAGTGCTAGTGCGGGGGCACTCGCTTTCTTT CSASAGALAFF TRBJ1-1 . TRBV20-1 11 .
TGTGCCAGCTCACCCGGGATCTCACAAGAGACCCAGTACTTC CASSPGISQETQYF TRBJ2-5 . TRBV18 14 few
TGTGCCAGCAGTTCCTACCCCCCCGGCTCGGGGCTGCAAGAGACCCAGTACTTC CASSSYPPGSGLQETQYF TRBJ2-5 . TRBV5-4 18 many
TGTGCCAGCACCCGGGACAGGGGTCTTACCCTTCAGTACTTC CASTRDRGLTLQYF TRBJ2-4 TRBD1 TRBV2 14 once
TGTGCCAGCAGCCCCCGGTCAGGGGGATTCGACCGGGAGCTGTTTTTT CASSPRSGGFDRELFF TRBJ2-2 TRBD1 TRBV7-3 16 .
TGCAGTGCTAGAGCCCCGGGGGGGCCATGGAATGAGCAGTTCTTC CSARAPGGPWNEQFF TRBJ2-1 TRBD2 TRBV20-1 15 many
TGCAGCGTTGAAATACTAGCGGGCCCAAGGGCGCAGTATTTT CSVEILAGPRAQYF TRBJ2-3 TRBD2 TRBV29-1 14 many
TGTGCCAGCAGCTTAGCGCTTCAGGCAGGTCAAAAACTGTTTTTT CASSLALQAGQKLFF TRBJ1-4 . TRBV7-9 15 many
TGTGCCAGCAGTCCGGGACAGGGATTTCGATTGAGCTACACCTTC CASSPGQGFRLSYTF TRBJ1-2 TRBD1 TRBV6-5 15 few
TGCAGTGCTGCGGAGAACACTGAAGCTTTCTTT CSAAENTEAFF TRBJ1-1 . TRBV20-1 11 .
TGTGCCAGCAGCCACAGGATTTACACAGATACGCAGTATTTT CASSHRIYTDTQYF TRBJ2-3 . TRBV5-4 14 .
TGCAGTGCGCCCCGGGTCGGTACCTCCTACGAGCAGTACTTC CSAPRVGTSYEQYF TRBJ2-7 . TRBV20-1 14 many
TGTGCCAGCAATGCAGAGATGAACACTGAAGCTTTCTTT CASNAEMNTEAFF TRBJ1-1 . TRBV2 13 many
TGTGCCAGCAGCGCACAGGGGGCGCCCACTGAAGCTTTCTTT CASSAQGAPTEAFF TRBJ1-1 TRBD1 TRBV7-8 14 many
TGTGCCAGCAGCGTGAATGTCGGGGGCCCGGAAGAGACCCAGTACTTC CASSVNVGGPEETQYF TRBJ2-5 . TRBV9 16 many
TGTGCCAGTGGTCCGGGCCAGACGCGTGGCTACACCTTC CASGPGQTRGYTF TRBJ1-2 . TRBV27 13 many
TGTGCCAGCAGCCCAACCGCCGGTAGTCGCTACACCTTC CASSPTAGSRYTF TRBJ1-2 . TRBV12-3/TRBV12-4 13 many
TGTGCCAGCAGCCACATGGGACAGCAAGAGACCCAGTACTTC CASSHMGQQETQYF TRBJ2-5 TRBD1 TRBV12-3/TRBV12-4 14 few
TGCGCCAGCAGCCAATTTCCCCGGTGGGGCTCAGATACGCAGTATTTT CASSQFPRWGSDTQYF TRBJ2-3 . TRBV4-1 16 few
TGTGCCAGCAGCCCCCGCCCTAGCACAGATACGCAGTATTTT CASSPRPSTDTQYF TRBJ2-3 . TRBV7-6 14 many
TGTGCCAGCAGCCCGCTCTCCTACGAGCAGTACTTC CASSPLSYEQYF TRBJ2-7 . TRBV3-1 12 many
TGTGCCAGCGGGCAGTATAATCAGCCCCAGCATTTT CASGQYNQPQHF TRBJ1-5 . TRBV6-2/TRBV6-3 12 .
TGTGCCAGTAATTACCAGGGCGCCTATGGCTACACCTTC CASNYQGAYGYTF TRBJ1-2 . TRBV19 13 many
TGTGCCAGCAGCTCTCGGACAGGAGGGCCTGGGGCCAACGTCCTGACTTTC CASSSRTGGPGANVLTF TRBJ2-6 . TRBV7-2 17 .
TGTGCCAGCAGCCAAGAGGGGACTGCCTCGAACACCGGGGAGCTGTTTTTT CASSQEGTASNTGELFF TRBJ2-2 . TRBV3-1 17 few
TGTGCCAGCAGCTTAGCGATGGCGGGGGGATATGAGCAGTTCTTC CASSLAMAGGYEQFF TRBJ2-1 TRBD2 TRBV7-8 15 .